A selection of T cell receptor beta chains follows, all from one sample in a study of post-analysis software for immune sequencing data. TCRdb redid the calling of the PCR reads with MiXCR, one entry per CDR3 protein. The sample records 450,000 to 650,000 distinct CDR3 sequences, 44% being singletons. Sequencing was performed on blood. The source is a girl aged 10-17 years with multiple sclerosis. The CDR3 runs from the conserved cysteine through the conserved F or W. The D gene is left open where the match is weak. Rows may omit the clone size; those that give it use once, few, many or a size class.

D: -; V: TRBV20-1; size: -; J: TRBJ2-3; DNA: TGCAGTGCTAGAAGAGAGACAGATGCGCAGTATTTT; CDR3: CSARRETDAQYF
D: -; V: TRBV7-8; size: few; J: TRBJ2-5; DNA: TGTGCCAGCAGCTTAGGAGGGGGTTTAGAGACCCAGTACTTC; CDR3: CASSLGGGLETQYF
D: -; V: TRBV20-1; size: -; J: TRBJ2-5; DNA: TGCAGTGCGGAGGGAGGTCAACAAGAGACCCAGTACTTC; CDR3: CSAEGGQQETQYF
D: -; V: TRBV10-3; size: -; J: TRBJ2-7; DNA: TGTGCCATCAACGAGCAGTACTTC; CDR3: CAINEQYF
D: TRBD2; V: TRBV5-1; size: -; J: TRBJ2-2; DNA: TGCGCCAGCAGGACTAGCCCAAGCGGGGAGCTGTTTTTT; CDR3: CASRTSPSGELFF
D: -; V: TRBV7-8; size: -; J: TRBJ1-5; DNA: TGTGCCAGCAGCTGGCGGGCTCCCAATCAGCCCCAGCATTTT; CDR3: CASSWRAPNQPQHF
D: TRBD2; V: TRBV6-4; size: many; J: TRBJ2-3; DNA: TGTGCCAGCAGTGTTACTAGCGGGAGGACAGATACGCAGTATTTT; CDR3: CASSVTSGRTDTQYF
D: -; V: TRBV12-3/TRBV12-4; size: -; J: TRBJ2-7; DNA: TGTGCCAGCAGTTTAAGGGGAGTGGACTACGAGCAGTACTTC; CDR3: CASSLRGVDYEQYF
D: TRBD1; V: TRBV7-9; size: few; J: TRBJ1-6; DNA: TGTGCCAGCAGCCTAGGAGGGACAGAAAAGCCTCCCCTCCACTTT; CDR3: CASSLGGTEKPPLHF
D: -; V: TRBV19; size: few; J: TRBJ2-6; DNA: TGTGCCAGTAGTACCGGATACTCTGGGGCCAACGTCCTGACTTTC; CDR3: CASSTGYSGANVLTF
D: TRBD1; V: TRBV29-1; size: many; J: TRBJ2-3; DNA: TGCAGCGTGGGACAGGTTCGCGAGCAGTATTTT; CDR3: CSVGQVREQYF
D: -; V: TRBV24-1; size: few; J: TRBJ2-1; DNA: TGTGCCACCAGTGACGGGGATGAGCAGTTCTTC; CDR3: CATSDGDEQFF
D: TRBD2; V: TRBV12-3/TRBV12-4; size: -; J: TRBJ2-5; DNA: TGTGCCAGCAGCCCCGGGACTAGCGGCCTGGGGGAGCAGTACTTC; CDR3: CASSPGTSGLGEQYF
D: -; V: TRBV20-1; size: few; J: TRBJ2-5; DNA: TGCAGTGCAGGGGGTTCTGGGGGGGGAAAGACCCAGTACTTC; CDR3: CSAGGSGGGKTQYF
D: TRBD2; V: TRBV7-2; size: -; J: TRBJ2-3; DNA: TGTGCCAGCAGACTCGGGCTAGCGGCTAGCACAGATACGCAGTATTTT; CDR3: CASRLGLAASTDTQYF
D: -; V: TRBV6-2/TRBV6-3; size: few; J: TRBJ2-1; DNA: TGTGCCAGCACCCCGGTCGGGAACAATGAGCAGTTCTTC; CDR3: CASTPVGNNEQFF
D: -; V: TRBV5-6; size: -; J: TRBJ2-7; DNA: TGTGCCAGCGCGCCACCAGGGACACCCTACGAGCAGTACTTC; CDR3: CASAPPGTPYEQYF
D: TRBD2; V: TRBV20-1; size: -; J: TRBJ2-3; DNA: TGCAGTGCTAGAGATCCTCTAGCGGATACAGATACGCAGTATTTT; CDR3: CSARDPLADTDTQYF
D: TRBD1; V: TRBV5-1; size: once; J: TRBJ1-6; DNA: TGCGCCAGCAGCCCCCGGATGACAGGGACCTATTCACCCCTCCACTTT; CDR3: CASSPRMTGTYSPLHF
D: TRBD2; V: TRBV20-1; size: -; J: TRBJ2-4; DNA: TGCAGTGCTACCAAGGGGACTAGCGGGAGGATAGCCAAAAACATTCAGTACTTC; CDR3: CSATKGTSGRIAKNIQYF
D: TRBD2; V: TRBV4-1; size: few; J: TRBJ2-1; DNA: TGCGCCAGCAGCCAAGTTGATAGCGGGTGGTATGAGCAGTTCTTC; CDR3: CASSQVDSGWYEQFF
D: -; V: TRBV18; size: -; J: TRBJ2-3; DNA: TGTGCCAGCTCACGCGGGACACCTAAGACAGATACGCAGTATTTT; CDR3: CASSRGTPKTDTQYF